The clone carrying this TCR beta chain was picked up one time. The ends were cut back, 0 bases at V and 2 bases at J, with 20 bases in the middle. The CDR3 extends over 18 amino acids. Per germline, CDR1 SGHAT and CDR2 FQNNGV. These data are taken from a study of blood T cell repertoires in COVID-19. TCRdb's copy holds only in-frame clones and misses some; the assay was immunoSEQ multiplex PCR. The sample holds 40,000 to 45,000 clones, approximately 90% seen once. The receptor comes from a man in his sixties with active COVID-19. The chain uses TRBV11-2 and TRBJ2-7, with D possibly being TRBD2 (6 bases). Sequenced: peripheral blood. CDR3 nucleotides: TGTGCCAGCAGCTTAGAGGTAGCGGAGCTCCCGAGACCCTACGAGCAGTACTTC. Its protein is CASSLEVAELPRPYEQYF. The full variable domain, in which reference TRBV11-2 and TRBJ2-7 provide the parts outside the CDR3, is EAGVAQSPRYKIIEKRQSVAFWCNPISGHATLYWYQQILGQGPKLLIQFQNNGVVDDSQLPKDRFSAERLKGVDSTLKIQPAKLEDSAVYLCASSLEVAELPRPYEQYFGPGTRLTVT.